Listed here are 23 T cell receptor beta chains from one sample, sequenced in a study of somatic mutations in cytotoxic T cells in rheumatoid arthritis (dated by TCRdb to 2016 to 2017). Library prep was done by the immunoSEQ multiplex PCR assay. TCRdb took over this immuneACCESS table, retaining in-frame rearrangements with V and J assigned. Such tables are incomplete; in checked studies, under half of the missing clones stem from an unresolved V gene, and the remainder is unexplained. The sample table lists about 14,000 clones, over 80% of them with a count of one. The top ten clones comprise 15% to 20% of the sample. Material for sequencing was CD4+ T cells sorted from blood. These receptors originate from an older man with rheumatoid arthritis.

The genes are TRBV6-5 and TRBJ1-2; 9 bases align to TRBD1. Germline CDR1 MNHEY, CDR2 SVGAGI. The J segment lost 7 bases and the V segment lost 0 bases, leaving 6 bases of the junction unmatched. The CDR3 runs to 15 residues. The CDR3 loop reads CASSYSTGGTGGYTF. Written as DNA, the CDR3 is TGTGCCAGCAGTTACTCGACAGGGGGAACGGGTGGCTACACCTTC.

This chain's CDR3 is CASSQPGGRGYTF. The CDR3 nucleotides read TGTGCCAGCAGCCAACCGGGGGGGCGAGGCTACACCTTC. The V and J genes are TRBV14 and TRBJ1-2; D possibly corresponds to TRBD1 (6 bases). The CDR3 is made up of 13 amino acids. Germline V CDR1 and CDR2: SGHDN, FVKESK. V was clipped by 2 bases and J by 8 bases, with 12 bases between them.

The chain combines TRBV14 with TRBJ2-3; perhaps TRBD2 as D (5 bases). Trimming cost V 0 bases and J 0 bases, with 13 bases left between them. CDR3 length: 17 residues. Germline V gene lookup returns CDR1 SGHDN and CDR2 FVKESK. CDR3 region: CASSQDPSSGSTDTQYF. The CDR3 DNA reads as TGTGCCAGCAGCCAAGATCCCTCAAGCGGAAGCACAGATACGCAGTATTTT.

The J gene is TRBJ1-1, the V gene TRBV4-2; D not resolved. This CDR3 is 12 amino acids long. Trimming removed 3 bases at V and 5 bases at J, with 7 bases between. Germline CDR1 and CDR2: LGHNA and YNFKEQ. The CDR3 sequence: CASSHLSTEAFF. The CDR3 bases are TGTGCCAGCAGCCACCTGAGTACTGAAGCTTTCTTT.

V is TRBV19 and J is TRBJ1-2; 10 bases are shared with TRBD1. Germline V gives CDR1 LNHDA, CDR2 SQIVND (reference sequence). CDR3 length: 14 residues. V trimming: 5 bases; J trimming: 6 bases; junction bases outside the gene matches: 6. CDR3 in amino acids: CASSPRTGGNGYTF. The CDR3 nucleotides read TGTGCCAGTAGTCCACGGACAGGGGGAAATGGCTACACCTTC.

The rearrangement uses TRBV7-2 and TRBJ2-3; TRBD2 matches at 10 bases. The CDR3 is 15 amino acids. V trimming: 2 bases; J trimming: 6 bases; junction bases outside the gene matches: 5. Looked up from germline, CDR1 is SGHTA and CDR2 is FQGNSA. Written as DNA, the CDR3 is TGTGCCAGCAGCTTAAATAGCGGGGGGTTGGATACGCAGTATTTT. It specifies CASSLNSGGLDTQYF.

Of note for this clone: An end of the junction differs from the germline gene, which may be a read error. The chain carries TRBV28 and TRBJ2-7; TRBD2 matches at 11 bases. This CDR3 contains 13 residues. Looked up from germline, CDR1 is MDHEN and CDR2 is SYDVKM. The CDR3 bases are TGTGCCAGCAGTTTCGGGGTAGCGGGAGGGCAGAACTTC. Translating gives CASSFGVAGGQNF.

This chain connects TRBV7-9 to TRBJ2-7; no firm D call. In germline, CDR1 is SEHNR, CDR2 FQNEAQ (reference sequence). The CDR3 runs to 14 residues. Trimming removed 5 bases from V and 0 bases from J, with 11 bases in between. Written as DNA, the CDR3 is TGTGCCAGCAGCACCCGACAAAGCTCCTACGAGCAGTACTTC. Protein product: CASSTRQSSYEQYF. Together with reference TRBV7-9 and TRBJ2-7, the CDR3 gives the full variable domain: DTGVSQNPRHKITKRGQNVTFRCDPISEHNRLYWYRQTLGQGPEFLTYFQNEAQLEKSRLLSDRFSAERPKGSFSTLEIQRTEQGDSAMYLCASSTRQSSYEQYFGPGTRLTVT.

Only a few counts were recorded for this clone. The chain joins TRBV19 to TRBJ2-7; D possibly corresponds to TRBD1 (6 bases). Germline V gene lookup returns CDR1 LNHDA and CDR2 SQIVND (reference sequence). The ends were cut back, 1 base at V and 1 base at J, with 17 bases in the middle. This CDR3 comprises 17 residues. The CDR3 region is CASSIGSDWTASYEQYF. The CDR3 nucleotides are TGTGCCAGTAGTATAGGTTCGGATTGGACAGCGTCCTACGAGCAGTACTTC.

V usage is TRBV10-3 and J usage is TRBJ1-1; D unresolved. Per germline, CDR1 ENHRY and CDR2 SYGVKD. This CDR3 is 14 amino acids long. The V end lost 5 bases, the J end lost 1 base, and 11 bases lay between the germline ends. The CDR3 DNA is TGTGCCATCAGTTTAGAAGGCGGGAACACTGAAGCTTTCTTT. It codes for CAISLEGGNTEAFF.

V gene TRBV25-1 combines with J gene TRBJ2-1, with 10 bases identical to TRBD1. Germline V gives CDR1 MGHDK, CDR2 SYGVNS. With 6 bases clipped from V and 5 bases from J, the junction kept 13 bases outside the gene matches. This CDR3 comprises 17 residues. The CDR3 nucleotides read TGTGCCAGCAGGGCAAACCCAGGACAGGGGGGCGACAATGAGCAGTTCTTC. This translates into CASRANPGQGGDNEQFF.

The chain links TRBV19 to TRBJ1-6; 7 bases fit TRBD1. Germline V gives CDR1 LNHDA, CDR2 SQIVND (reference sequence). The V gene end was trimmed by 6 bases and the J gene end by 8 bases; junction bases not matched to a gene: 4. There are 13 residues in the CDR3. The CDR3 coding sequence is TGTGCCAGTAGGAGGGGGCTTGATTCACCCCTCCACTTT. It yields the protein CASRRGLDSPLHF.

CDR3 bases: TGTGCCAGCAGACGGCAGGGTTCCGGGGCCAACGTCCTGACTTTC. This encodes CASRRQGSGANVLTF. This chain connects TRBV6-1 to TRBJ2-6; D is perhaps TRBD1 (5 bases). V lost 6 bases to trimming and J lost 4 bases, with 13 bases between them. This CDR3 spans 15 amino acids. Germline V gives CDR1 MNHNS, CDR2 SASEGT.

The J gene is TRBJ2-1, the V gene TRBV14, with 13 bases that match TRBD2. Germline V lookup: CDR1 SGHDN, CDR2 FVKESK. The CDR3 has 17 residues. J lost 4 bases, V lost 6 bases, and 9 bases had no gene match. The CDR3 spells CASRPGLAGDSYNEQFF. CDR3 in DNA: TGTGCCAGCAGACCCGGACTAGCGGGAGATTCTTACAATGAGCAGTTCTTC. The entire variable domain, with the rest obtained from reference TRBV14 and TRBJ2-1, is as follows: EAGVTQFPSHSVIEKGQTVTLRCDPISGHDNLYWYRRVMGKEIKFLLHFVKESKQDESGMPNNRFLAERTGGTYSTLKVQPAELEDSGVYFCASRPGLAGDSYNEQFFGPGTRLTVL.

The rearrangement joins TRBV28 to TRBJ2-1; D may be TRBD2 (5 bases). The CDR3 has 16 amino acids. Germline CDR1 and CDR2: MDHEN and SYDVKM. Trimming pared 5 bases from V and 3 bases from J, leaving 17 bases between. The CDR3 here is CASSIGQRNLYNEQFF. The CDR3 DNA follows: TGTGCCAGCAGTATCGGGCAGCGGAATCTCTACAATGAGCAGTTCTTC.

This chain links TRBV20-1 with TRBJ2-1; tentative D call: TRBD1 (5 bases). The CDR3 loop spans 11 amino acids. The V gene's germline CDR1 is DFQATT and CDR2 SNEGSKA (reference sequence). V was shortened by 6 bases and J by 8 bases, with 11 bases between the two germline ends. CDR3 DNA sequence: TGCAGTGCAGAGGACACTGATGAGCAGTTCTTC. It specifies CSAEDTDEQFF.

This rearrangement joins TRBV11-3 to TRBJ2-1, with D maybe TRBD2 (5 bases). Trimming left V 5 bases short and J 3 bases short, with 14 bases between. The CDR3 length is 15 residues. Germline loops: CDR1 SGHNT, CDR2 YENEEA. The CDR3 is CASSPPGLGYNEQFF. The CDR3 nucleotides are TGTGCCAGCAGCCCTCCCGGACTTGGCTACAATGAGCAGTTCTTC. Based on the CDR3 plus reference TRBV11-3 and TRBJ2-1, the full variable domain is EAGVVQSPRYKIIEKKQPVAFWCNPISGHNTLYWYLQNLGQGPELLIRYENEEAVDDSQLPKDRFSAERLKGVDSTLKIQPAELGDSAVYLCASSPPGLGYNEQFFGPGTRLTVL.

This chain connects TRBV7-8 to TRBJ2-1; 9 bases map to TRBD2. Germline CDR1 reads SGHVS; CDR2 reads FQNEAQ. This CDR3 comprises 15 residues. Unmatched junction bases numbered 6, after V lost 1 base and J lost 8 bases. CDR3 amino acids: CASSLVAGVTDEQFF. The CDR3 DNA reads TGTGCCAGCAGCTTAGTAGCGGGAGTCACCGATGAGCAGTTCTTC.

V gene TRBV6-1 combines with J gene TRBJ2-3, with D perhaps matching TRBD2 (6 bases). V was cut by 5 bases and J by 6 bases, with 15 bases left in between. The CDR3 spans 14 residues. CDR1 and CDR2 (germline): MNHNS, SASEGT. CDR3 nucleotide sequence: TGTGCCAGCAGTCCCCGCGCTGCGGGGGATACGCAGTATTTT. Protein: CASSPRAAGDTQYF.

The chain recombines TRBV6-1 with TRBJ1-3; D perhaps matches TRBD1 (6 bases). This CDR3 is built from 15 residues. V was cut by 4 bases and J by 3 bases, with 13 bases left in between. Germline-derived CDR1 and CDR2 are MNHNS and SASEGT. The CDR3 nucleotides are TGTGCCAGCAGTGCTTACAGGGTGCTTGGAAACACCATATATTTT. Translating it yields CASSAYRVLGNTIYF.

The chain links TRBV6-6 to TRBJ2-1, with D tentatively TRBD2 (5 bases). The V end was cut by 6 bases, the J end by 0 bases, with 12 bases between. The CDR3 is 15 amino acids. The germline CDR1 and CDR2 sequences are MNHNY and SVGAGI (reference sequence). The CDR3 DNA follows: TGTGCCAGCAGCAAACCGGGAAGCTCCTACAATGAGCAGTTCTTC. It yields the protein CASSKPGSSYNEQFF.

This clone came up once. The rearrangement joins TRBV11-2 to TRBJ2-5; 8 bases are a match to TRBD2. CDR3 length equals 13 residues. CDR1 SGHAT and CDR2 FQNNGV come from the germline V gene. With 4 bases clipped from V and 5 bases from J, the junction kept 3 bases outside the gene matches. CDR3 DNA: TGTGCCAGCAGCTCGGGAGGGTACGAGACCCAGTACTTC. It is translated as CASSSGGYETQYF.

The V and J genes are TRBV18 and TRBJ2-7; TRBD2 might be the D (6 bases). Trimming took 3 bases from V and 6 from J, leaving 9 bases between them. Germline V gene data show CDR1 as KGHSH and CDR2 as LQKENI. This CDR3 is built from 12 residues. The CDR3 protein is CASSPVGGEQYF. The DNA for the CDR3 is TGTGCCAGCTCACCTGTCGGGGGCGAGCAGTACTTC.